These 9 T cell receptor beta chains share one sample of origin, sequenced in a study of CD8 T cells in ankylosing spondylitis. Points from the study as a whole: In ankylosing spondylitis blood, a motif of roughly eight highly homologous TCR beta variants appeared characteristic.

The antigens for these receptors are not known. TCRdb redid the calling of the 5' RACE reads with MiXCR, one entry per CDR3 protein. This sample has approximately 540,000 distinct CDR3 sequences, with about 13% found just once. Sequenced: blood, either unsorted or a sorted T cell fraction (not recorded which). The receptors come from a male donor with ankylosing spondylitis.

The table lists this clonotype with a few counts. The chain uses TRBV7-9 and TRBJ2-3; no clear D. V was trimmed by 5 bases and J by 6 bases, leaving 15 bases between them. CDR3 length: 14 amino acids. CDR1 SEHNR and CDR2 FQNEAQ come from the germline V gene (reference sequence). CDR3 region: CASSPAESPDTQYF. The CDR3 DNA is TGTGCCAGCAGCCCAGCAGAGTCCCCCGATACGCAGTATTTT.

This clonotype appeared many times. The chain employs TRBV29-1 and TRBJ1-1; D is undetermined. This CDR3 is built from 13 residues. CDR1 and CDR2 from the germline V gene are SQVTM and ANQGSEA. The V end lost 5 bases, the J end lost 0 bases, and 10 bases lay between the germline ends. The CDR3: CSVRGRMNTEAFF. DNA of the CDR3: TGCAGCGTTCGTGGACGGATGAACACTGAAGCTTTCTTT.

This clonotype appeared a few times. This chain joins TRBV20-1 and TRBJ2-7; 9 positions match TRBD2. This CDR3 has 16 residues. V shed 2 bases, J shed 2 bases, and the junction held 10 bases outside the gene matches. Germline V lookup: CDR1 DFQATT, CDR2 SNEGSKA (reference sequence). The CDR3 nucleotides are TGCAGTGCTAGACCTTTGATAGCGGGAGTAACCTACGAGCAGTACGTC. Translation gives CSARPLIAGVTYEQYV.

This clonotype has a count of ten or more. The chain employs TRBV6-6 and TRBJ2-7; no firm D call. The CDR3 length is 13 residues. Germline-derived CDR1 and CDR2 are MNHNY and SVGAGI (reference sequence). V dropped 6 bases and J dropped 1 base, with 10 bases sitting between them. The CDR3 is CASSHKGSYEQYV. The CDR3 nucleotides read TGTGCCAGCAGCCACAAAGGGTCCTACGAGCAGTACGTC.

This clonotype was recorded a few times. J is TRBJ2-6 and V is TRBV18; D is unresolved. This CDR3 spans 18 amino acids. Trimming removed 3 bases from V and 5 bases from J, with 20 bases in between. Germline loops: CDR1 KGHSH, CDR2 LQKENI. The CDR3 spells CASSPNPAGALWANVLTF. CDR3 nucleotides: TGTGCCAGCTCACCCAATCCGGCAGGAGCTCTCTGGGCCAACGTCCTGACTTTC.

V is TRBV7-8 and J is TRBJ2-1, with no clear D. The CDR3 is made up of 13 amino acids. V was trimmed by 5 bases and J by 6 bases, leaving 11 bases between them. Germline CDR1 is SGHVS and CDR2 is FQNEAQ. The CDR3 region has the DNA TGTGCCAGCAGCCTGGAAGAACTCAATGAGCAGTTCTTC. Protein: CASSLEELNEQFF.

This clonotype was observed a handful of times. The J gene is TRBJ2-7, the V gene TRBV5-1; TRBD2 is a possible D gene (6 bases). The CDR3 length is 15 residues. V was trimmed by 0 bases and J by 3 bases, leaving 13 bases between them. Germline CDR1 is SGHRS and CDR2 is YFSETQ. CDR3 in amino acids: CASSLVPGVGYEQYF. The CDR3 region has the DNA TGCGCCAGCAGCTTGGTTCCGGGAGTCGGCTACGAGCAGTACTTC.

This clonotype has more than one count but fewer than ten. The rearrangement links TRBV27 to TRBJ2-1, with D tentatively TRBD2 (7 bases). The V gene's germline CDR1 is MNHEY and CDR2 SMNVEV (reference sequence). This CDR3 has 15 amino acids. V shed 8 bases and J shed 2 bases, with 16 bases lying between them. The CDR3 DNA is TGTGCCAGCGGCTTGGGGGGGCCAACCTACAATGAGCAGTTCTTC. Amino acid sequence: CASGLGGPTYNEQFF.

This rearrangement joins TRBV20-1 to TRBJ1-4; D might be TRBD1 (6 bases). CDR3 length: 14 residues. The germline V gene encodes CDR1 DFQATT and CDR2 SNEGSKA (reference sequence). The ends were cut back, 0 bases at V and 8 bases at J, with 13 bases in the middle. In nucleotides, the CDR3 is TGCAGTGCTAGAGATTGGGGGGACAACGAAAAACTGTTTTTT. Translating it yields CSARDWGDNEKLFF.